The clone carrying this T cell receptor beta chain appeared once. This sample stems from a study of blood T cell repertoires in COVID-19. At the level of the study: Samples taken during acute and convalescent COVID-19 were collected in the United States, Italy and Spain. T cells, B-cell-depleted T cells, or PBMCs supplied cDNA or gDNA.

Authors' methods: Estimates of nucleated cell counts were drawn from the amplification of reference gene primers. The method was immunoSEQ multiplex PCR; TCRdb's version includes in-frame clones alone and lacks a portion of them. That table gives V, J and clone size, and the DNA gave D and trimming. The repertoire consists of under 250,000 clones, with over 75% occurring once and the leading ten covering approximately 8%. Germline V gene data show CDR1 as DFQATT and CDR2 as SNEGSKA (reference sequence). The CDR3 loop spans 18 amino acids. J was trimmed by 1 base and V by 3 bases; bases with no gene match: 12.

The J gene is TRBJ2-1, the V gene TRBV20-1; TRBD2 matches at 10 bases. The TCR was taken from a woman older than 75 with acute or convalescent COVID-19. Material: peripheral blood. CDR3 coding DNA: TGCAGTGCTAGTAGGGCCAGCGGGAGGGTGGGATCCTACAATGAGCAGTTCTTC. Translation gives CSASRASGRVGSYNEQFF.